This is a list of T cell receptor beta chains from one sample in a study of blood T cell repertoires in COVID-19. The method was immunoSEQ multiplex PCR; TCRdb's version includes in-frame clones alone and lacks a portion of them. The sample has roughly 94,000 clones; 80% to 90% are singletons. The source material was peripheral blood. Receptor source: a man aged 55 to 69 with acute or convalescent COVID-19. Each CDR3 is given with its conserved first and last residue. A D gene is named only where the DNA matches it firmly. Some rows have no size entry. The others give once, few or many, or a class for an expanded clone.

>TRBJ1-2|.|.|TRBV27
TGTGCCAGCAGTCGCCTGGGGGCAACTAACTATGGCTACACCTTC
CASSRLGATNYGYTF
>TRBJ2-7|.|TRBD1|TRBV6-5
TGTGCCAGCAGCGGAGGGACAGGCGGGGAGCAGTACTTC
CASSGGTGGEQYF
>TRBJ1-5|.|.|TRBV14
TGTGCCAGCAGCCAAGACAGGAATCAGCCCCAGCATTTT
CASSQDRNQPQHF
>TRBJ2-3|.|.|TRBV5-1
TGCGCCAGCAGCTTGGCCGCGGCCACAGATACGCAGTATTTT
CASSLAAATDTQYF
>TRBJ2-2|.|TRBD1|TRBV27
TGTGCCAGCAGAGGAAACAGGGGGCTGAACACCGGGGAGCTGTTTTTT
CASRGNRGLNTGELFF
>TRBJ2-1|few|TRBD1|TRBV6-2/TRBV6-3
TGTGCCAGCAGTTACGGCGGGACAGGGAAAGACAATGAGCAGTTCTTC
CASSYGGTGKDNEQFF
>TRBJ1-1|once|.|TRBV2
TGTGCCAGCACGGTACAGCCGATGAACACTGAAGCTTTCTTT
CASTVQPMNTEAFF
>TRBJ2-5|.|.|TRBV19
TGTGCCAGTAGGCGACGAGAAGGAGGGGAGACCCAGTACTTC
CASRRREGGETQYF
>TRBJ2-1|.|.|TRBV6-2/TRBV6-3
TGTGCCAGCAGTTATAGGGGCAGGGGAACGGTCGGTGAGCAGTTCTTC
CASSYRGRGTVGEQFF
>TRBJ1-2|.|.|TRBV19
TGTGCCAGTAGGGAGACAGCCGCTAACTATGGCTACACCTTC
CASRETAANYGYTF
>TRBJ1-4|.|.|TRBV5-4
TGTGCCAGCAGCCCAGAACCCGGGACATCTGATGAAAAACTGTTTTTT
CASSPEPGTSDEKLFF
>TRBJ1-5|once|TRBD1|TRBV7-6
TGTGCCAGCAGCGCAGCCGGGACAGGGGTTGGTCAGCCCCAGCATTTT
CASSAAGTGVGQPQHF
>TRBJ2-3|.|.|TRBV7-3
TGTGCCAGCAGCTTACAGACAGGCACAGATACGCAGTATTTT
CASSLQTGTDTQYF
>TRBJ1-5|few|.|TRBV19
TGTGCCAGTAGTATCGGAAGCCGGGGGTTCAAGCCCCAGCATTTT
CASSIGSRGFKPQHF
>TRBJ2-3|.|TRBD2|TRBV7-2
TGTGCCAGCAGCCCCCGTAGTAGCGGGGGCCTCGGGGATACGCAGTATTTT
CASSPRSSGGLGDTQYF
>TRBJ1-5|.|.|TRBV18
TGTGCCAGCTCACCAACGGGCAGACTAAATCAGCCCCAGCATTTT
CASSPTGRLNQPQHF
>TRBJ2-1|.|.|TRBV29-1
TGCAGCGTTGGGCAGGGTAATGAGCAGTTCTTC
CSVGQGNEQFF
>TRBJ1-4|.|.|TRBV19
TGTGCCAGTAGTAGCTACAACAGTGCAACTAATGAAAAACTGTTTTTT
CASSSYNSATNEKLFF
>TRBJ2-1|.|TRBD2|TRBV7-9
TGTGCCAGCAGCCGGTTTGATCTAGCGGGGGACTACAATGAGCAGTTCTTC
CASSRFDLAGDYNEQFF
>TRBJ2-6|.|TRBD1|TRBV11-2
TGTGCCAGCAGCTTCAGGACAGGGGCCTCCTCTGGGGCCAACGTCCTGACTTTC
CASSFRTGASSGANVLTF
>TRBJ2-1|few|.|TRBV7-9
TGTGCCAGCAGCTTAGCGGGGGGGCTCTGGAAGTCCTACAATGAGCAGTTCTTC
CASSLAGGLWKSYNEQFF
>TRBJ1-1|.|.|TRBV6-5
TGTGCCAGCAGTTACGGTACCGACAGGATGAACACTGAAGCTTTCTTT
CASSYGTDRMNTEAFF
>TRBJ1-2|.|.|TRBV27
TGTGCCAGCACCCGCCGGGACACGAACTATGGCTACACCTTC
CASTRRDTNYGYTF
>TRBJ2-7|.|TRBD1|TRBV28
TGTGCCAGCAGTTTAGGCGGAATCGGACAGGGGAACTACGAGCAGTACTTC
CASSLGGIGQGNYEQYF
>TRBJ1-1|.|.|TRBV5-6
TGTGCCAGCAGCTTGGATGGGCGCACTGCCGTCCAGGCTTTCTTT
CASSLDGRTAVQAFF
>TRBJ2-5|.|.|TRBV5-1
TGCGCCAGCAGCTCTGGCCGCCAAGAGACCCAGTACTTC
CASSSGRQETQYF
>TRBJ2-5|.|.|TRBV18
TGTGCCAGCTCACCGGGGGCCCCTCAAGAGACCCAGTACTTC
CASSPGAPQETQYF
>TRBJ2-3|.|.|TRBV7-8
TGTGCCAGTCATGGGCAAGATACGCAGTATTTT
CASHGQDTQYF
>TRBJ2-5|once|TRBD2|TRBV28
TGTGCCAGCAGTTTCGAGCGGGGGCGGGTTGAGACCCAGTACTTC
CASSFERGRVETQYF